This T cell receptor (beta chain) was documented in a study of persistence of HIV-infected CD4 T cells. About the study: Multiple blood draws of up to about 200 mL, except two donors with single leukapheresis. Study-wide results and limits: Degenerate expanded CDR3beta sequences were enriched among CMV- and Gag-responding cells.

The immunoSEQ assay was version 4, run in survey mode. Genomic DNA was diluted to 10 ng/uL, up to 1 ug per sample. The table came from immunoSEQ multiplex PCR; TCRdb's copy has only in-frame clones and leaves some out. The sample records approximately 32,000 clones, 82% being singletons. The stimulus was an HIV-1 Gag 15-mer peptide pool, about 1 ug/peptide/mL. CD40L-negative CD69-negative CD45RO-high memory CD4+ T cells were sorted as populations depleted of antigen-responding cells. CD4+ T cell counts exceeded 400 cells/uL; CMV serology was positive. Concerning this clone: Its antigen is unknown.

This CDR3 has 11 residues. This specimen consisted of CD4+ T cells sorted from PBMCs after approximately 20-hour stimulation, obtained from a patient who received antiretroviral therapy. This chain links TRBV1 with TRBJ2-3; the table's D gene call, TRBD2, was not cross checked with the DNA. TRBV1 is shown as a pseudogene. The origin of this receptor is an adult woman with HIV who was CMV-seropositive. CDR3 nucleotides: TGCACCAGCAGCCTCCGGGGTACGCAGTATTTT. This codes for CTSSLRGTQYF.